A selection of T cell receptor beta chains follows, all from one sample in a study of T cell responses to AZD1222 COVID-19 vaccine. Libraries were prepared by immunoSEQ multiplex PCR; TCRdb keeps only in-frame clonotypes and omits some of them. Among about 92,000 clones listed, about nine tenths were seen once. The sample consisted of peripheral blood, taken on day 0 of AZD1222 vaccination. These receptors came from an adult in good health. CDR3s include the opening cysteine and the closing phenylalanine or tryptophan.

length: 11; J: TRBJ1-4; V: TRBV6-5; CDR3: CASGAGEKLFF
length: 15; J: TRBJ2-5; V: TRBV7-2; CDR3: CASSSSGGSQETQYF
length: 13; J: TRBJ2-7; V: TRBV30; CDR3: CAWSVDHSYEQYF
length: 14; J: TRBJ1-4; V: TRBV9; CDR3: CASSTQGTNEKLFF
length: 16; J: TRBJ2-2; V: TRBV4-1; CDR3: CASSGRQGENTGELFF
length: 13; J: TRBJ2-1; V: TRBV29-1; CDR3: CSVVGSSYNEQFF
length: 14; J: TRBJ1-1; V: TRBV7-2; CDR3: CASSRGGASTEAFF
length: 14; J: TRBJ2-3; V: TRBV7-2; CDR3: CASSLGTGSDTQYF
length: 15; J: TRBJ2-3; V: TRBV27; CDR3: CASSFSAGLTDTQYF
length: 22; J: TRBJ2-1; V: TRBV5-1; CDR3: CASSFFTPEERNGLAGVGEQFF
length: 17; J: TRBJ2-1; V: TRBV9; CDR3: CASSVGISGSSYNEQFF
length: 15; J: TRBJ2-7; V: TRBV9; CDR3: CASSVGAVAGTEQYF
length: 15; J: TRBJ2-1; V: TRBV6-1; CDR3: CASSEELAGSHEQFF
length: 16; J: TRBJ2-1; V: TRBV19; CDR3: CASRVFGTGGFNEQFF
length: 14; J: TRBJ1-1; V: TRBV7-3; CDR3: CASRQGGTDTEAFF
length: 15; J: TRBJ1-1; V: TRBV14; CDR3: CASSHYREVVTEAFF
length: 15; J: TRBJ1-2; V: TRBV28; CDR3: CASRIVMGPAGGYTF
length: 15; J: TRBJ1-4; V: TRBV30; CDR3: CACGGQRATNEKLFF
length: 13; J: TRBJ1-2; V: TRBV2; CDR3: CASSESGNGGYTF
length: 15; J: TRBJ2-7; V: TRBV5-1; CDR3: CASSLLPAGGNEQYF
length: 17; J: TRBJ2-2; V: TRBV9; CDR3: CASSVELSGRGSGELFF
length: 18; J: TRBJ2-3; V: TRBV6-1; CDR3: CASSGPAQTGTGTDTQYF
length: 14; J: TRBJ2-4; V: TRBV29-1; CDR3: CSAEKGQGENIQYF
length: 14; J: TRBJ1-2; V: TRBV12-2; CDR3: CASRSPFGGFGYTF
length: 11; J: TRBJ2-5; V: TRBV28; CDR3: CASSAGLTQYF
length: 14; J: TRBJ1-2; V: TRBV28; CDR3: CASSPRQVIDGYTF
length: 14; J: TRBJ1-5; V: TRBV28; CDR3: CASKPQGVGQPQHF